The 7 T cell receptor beta chains below come from one sample, sequenced in a study of T-cell reconstitution after alpha-beta-depleted transplantation in children. TCRbeta library construction was performed incorporating unique molecular identifiers. TCRdb independently ran MiXCR on the PCR reads; one entry per CDR3 protein. The table has around 450,000 distinct CDR3 sequences, 15% to 20% seen once. The specimen comprised PBMCs, mostly from graft donor cells, sampled 360 days after TCRalphabeta/CD19-depleted stem cell transplant. The source of these receptors is a boy in the first two years of life who had a stem cell transplant for Wiskott-Aldrich syndrome, so the T cells may come from the graft donor.

This chain connects TRBV6-2 or TRBV6-3 to TRBJ2-7, with D unclear. V was clipped by 1 base and J by 4 bases, with 5 bases between them. Germline V gene sequence: CDR1 MNHEY, CDR2 SVGEGT. There are 12 residues in the CDR3. This chain's CDR3 is CASSYFPYEQYF. The CDR3 DNA reads TGTGCCAGCAGTTACTTCCCTTACGAGCAGTACTTC.

This clonotype turned up a few times. The V and J genes are TRBV3-1 and TRBJ2-7; D might be TRBD1 or TRBD2, each matching 5 bases. V was pared by 2 bases and J by 3 bases, with 11 bases between. The CDR3 runs 14 residues. The germline V gene has CDR1 LGHDT and CDR2 YNNKEL (reference sequence). The CDR3 bases are TGTGCCAGCAGCCAAACAGTGAGGGGCTACGAGCAGTACTTC. It encodes CASSQTVRGYEQYF.

This clonotype was seen a few times. This chain uses TRBV5-6 with TRBJ2-7; D may be TRBD2 (6 bases). The germline V and J ends were trimmed by 7 bases and 2 bases, with 13 bases remaining between them. Germline assignment: CDR1 SGHDT and CDR2 YYEEEE. The CDR3 is 13 amino acids. The CDR3: CASGLGGTYEQYF. CDR3 DNA: TGTGCCAGCGGACTCGGGGGAACCTACGAGCAGTACTTC.

A few counts support this clonotype. This chain links TRBV7-9 with TRBJ2-2, with D perhaps matching TRBD1 (6 bases). The CDR3 length is 15 residues. Trimming took 3 bases from V and 14 from J, leaving 22 bases between them. From germline, CDR1 is SEHNR and CDR2 FQNEAQ (reference sequence). The CDR3 here is CASSFWKPGHVFLFF. For the CDR3, the DNA is TGTGCCAGCAGCTTTTGGAAACCGGGACACGTGTTTCTGTTTTTT.

The chain is built from TRBV11-2 and TRBJ2-1; 11 bases line up with TRBD2. Germline V CDR1 and CDR2: SGHAT, FQNNGV. CDR3 size: 15 residues. Trimming at V came to 0 bases and at J to 5 bases, leaving 0 bases not matched to a gene. The CDR3 reads CASSLELAGDNEQFF. CDR3 nucleotide sequence: TGTGCCAGCAGCTTAGAACTAGCGGGAGACAATGAGCAGTTCTTC. Using reference TRBV11-2 and TRBJ2-1 for the parts outside the CDR3, the full variable domain is EAGVAQSPRYKIIEKRQSVAFWCNPISGHATLYWYQQILGQGPKLLIQFQNNGVVDDSQLPKDRFSAERLKGVDSTLKIQPAKLEDSAVYLCASSLELAGDNEQFFGPGTRLTVL.

This clonotype was observed at least ten times. The V call is TRBV7-9, the J call TRBJ1-2; D unclear. Per the germline V gene, CDR1 is SEHNR and CDR2 is FQNEAQ (reference sequence). V dropped 5 bases and J dropped 2 bases, with 15 bases sitting between them. The CDR3 is 15 residues long. Here the CDR3 DNA reads TGTGCCAGCAGCACCGGACGGACCGGGAACTATGGCTACACCTTC. Protein: CASSTGRTGNYGYTF.

The sample holds a few counts of this clonotype. The rearrangement uses TRBV7-2 and TRBJ2-4; 8 bases map to TRBD2. Germline CDR1 reads SGHTA; CDR2 reads FQGNSA. The CDR3 is 14 amino acids. V shed 2 bases, J shed 7 bases, and the junction held 4 bases outside the gene matches. The CDR3 nucleotides are TGTGCCAGCAGCTTAAGTAGCGGGATTAACATTCAGTACTTC. It specifies CASSLSSGINIQYF.